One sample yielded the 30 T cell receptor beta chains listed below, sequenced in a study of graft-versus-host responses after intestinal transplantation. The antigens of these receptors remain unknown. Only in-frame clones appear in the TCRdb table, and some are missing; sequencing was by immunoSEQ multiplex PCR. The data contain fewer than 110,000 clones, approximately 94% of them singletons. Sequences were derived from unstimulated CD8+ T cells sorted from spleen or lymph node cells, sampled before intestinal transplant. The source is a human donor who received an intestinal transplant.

CDR3 DNA sequence: TGTGCCAGCAGCTTAGAGACTAGCGGGGGTACAGATACGCAGTATTTT. Translation: CASSLETSGGTDTQYF. The chain couples TRBV7-6 to TRBJ2-3; 12 positions agree with TRBD2. After removal of 1 base from V and 3 bases from J, the junction contained 2 bases not matched to a gene. Germline CDR1 and CDR2: SGHVS and FNYEAQ. This CDR3 has 16 residues.

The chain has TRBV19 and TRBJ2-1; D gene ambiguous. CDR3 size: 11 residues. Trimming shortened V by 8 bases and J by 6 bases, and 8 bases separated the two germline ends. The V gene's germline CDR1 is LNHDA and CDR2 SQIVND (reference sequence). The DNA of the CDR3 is TGTGCCAGTTTCGGCGGCAATGAGCAGTTCTTC. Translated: CASFGGNEQFF. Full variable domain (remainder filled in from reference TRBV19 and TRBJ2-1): DGGITQSPKYLFRKEGQNVTLSCEQNLNHDAMYWYRQDPGQGLRLIYYSQIVNDFQKGDIAEGYSVSREKKESFPLTVTSAQKNPTAFYLCASFGGNEQFFGPGTRLTVL.

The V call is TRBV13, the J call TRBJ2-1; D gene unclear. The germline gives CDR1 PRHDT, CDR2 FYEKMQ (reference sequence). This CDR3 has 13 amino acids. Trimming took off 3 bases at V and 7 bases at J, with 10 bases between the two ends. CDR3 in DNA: TGTGCCAGCAGCTTCCCGCGGCAAAATGAGCAGTTCTTC. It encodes CASSFPRQNEQFF.

The CDR3 is CASSEIPSPADTIYF. CDR3 DNA: TGCGCCAGCAGTGAGATCCCGAGTCCCGCGGACACCATATATTTT. The rearrangement joins TRBV10-1 to TRBJ1-3, with no clear D. Germline V gene lookup returns CDR1 WNHNN and CDR2 SYGVQD (reference sequence). This CDR3 has 15 amino acids. The ends were cut back, 2 bases at V and 8 bases at J, with 16 bases in the middle.

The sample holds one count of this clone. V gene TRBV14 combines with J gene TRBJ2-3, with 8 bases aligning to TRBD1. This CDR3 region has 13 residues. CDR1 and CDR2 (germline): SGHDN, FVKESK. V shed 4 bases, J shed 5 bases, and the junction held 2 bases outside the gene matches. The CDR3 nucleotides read TGTGCCAGCAGCCCAACAGGGGGAGATACGCAGTATTTT. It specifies CASSPTGGDTQYF.

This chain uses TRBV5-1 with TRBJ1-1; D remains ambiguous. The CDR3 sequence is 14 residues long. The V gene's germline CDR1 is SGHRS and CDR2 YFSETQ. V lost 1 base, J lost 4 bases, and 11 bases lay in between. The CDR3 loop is CASSLPGGSTEAFF. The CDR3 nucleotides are TGCGCCAGCAGCTTGCCAGGAGGATCCACTGAAGCTTTCTTT.

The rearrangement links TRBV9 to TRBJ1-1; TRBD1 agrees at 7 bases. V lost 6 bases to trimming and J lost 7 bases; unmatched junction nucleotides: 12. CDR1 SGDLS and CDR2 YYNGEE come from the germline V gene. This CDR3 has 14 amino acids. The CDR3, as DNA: TGTGCCAGCAACCCAACCGGAACAGGGGATGAAGCTTTCTTT. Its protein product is CASNPTGTGDEAFF.

The CDR3 here is CASSNENRGRKQFF. The CDR3 bases are TGTGCCAGCAGTAACGAGAACAGGGGTAGAAAGCAGTTCTTC. The rearrangement uses TRBV6-1 and TRBJ2-1, with 7 positions matching TRBD1. This CDR3 is 14 amino acids long. Germline CDR1 reads MNHNS; CDR2 reads SASEGT. V lost 5 bases and J lost 11; bases outside the gene matches: 12.

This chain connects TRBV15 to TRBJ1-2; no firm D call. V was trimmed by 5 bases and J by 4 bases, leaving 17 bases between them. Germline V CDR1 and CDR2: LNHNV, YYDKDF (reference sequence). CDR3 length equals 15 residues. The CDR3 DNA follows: TGTGCCACCAGCCCCATCAAAGGAGGTACCTATGGCTACACCTTC. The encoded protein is CATSPIKGGTYGYTF.

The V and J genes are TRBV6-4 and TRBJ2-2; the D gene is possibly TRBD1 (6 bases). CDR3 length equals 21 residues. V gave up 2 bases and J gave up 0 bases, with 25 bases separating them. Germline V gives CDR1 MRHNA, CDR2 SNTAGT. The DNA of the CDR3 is TGTGCCAGCAGTGACAGGGGGATTAGGCGTGTGGGCACATCGAACACCGGGGAGCTGTTTTTT. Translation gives CASSDRGIRRVGTSNTGELFF.

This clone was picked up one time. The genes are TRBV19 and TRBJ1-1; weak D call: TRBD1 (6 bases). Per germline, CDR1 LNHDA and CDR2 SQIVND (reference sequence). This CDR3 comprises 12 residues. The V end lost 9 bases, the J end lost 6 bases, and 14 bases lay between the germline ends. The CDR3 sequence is CASSPGGSEAFF. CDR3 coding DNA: TGTGCCAGCAGTCCTGGGGGCTCTGAAGCTTTCTTT.

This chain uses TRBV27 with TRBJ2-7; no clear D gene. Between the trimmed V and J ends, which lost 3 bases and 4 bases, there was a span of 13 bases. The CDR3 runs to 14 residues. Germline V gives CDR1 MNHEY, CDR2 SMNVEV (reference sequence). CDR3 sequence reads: CASSFSGQFYEQYF. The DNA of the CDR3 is TGTGCCAGCAGTTTCTCCGGTCAATTTTACGAGCAGTACTTC.

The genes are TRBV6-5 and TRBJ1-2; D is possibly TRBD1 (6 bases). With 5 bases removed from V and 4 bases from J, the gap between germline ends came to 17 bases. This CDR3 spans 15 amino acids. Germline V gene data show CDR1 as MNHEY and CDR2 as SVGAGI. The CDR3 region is CASSARGVDTYGYTF. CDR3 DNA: TGTGCCAGCAGTGCAAGGGGGGTGGATACCTATGGCTACACCTTC.

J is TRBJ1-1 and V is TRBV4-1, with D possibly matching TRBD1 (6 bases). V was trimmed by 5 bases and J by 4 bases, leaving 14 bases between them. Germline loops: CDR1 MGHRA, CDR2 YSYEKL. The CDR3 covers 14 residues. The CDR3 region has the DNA TGCGCCAGCAGCGAACGAACAGGGTCCACTGAAGCTTTCTTT. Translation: CASSERTGSTEAFF.

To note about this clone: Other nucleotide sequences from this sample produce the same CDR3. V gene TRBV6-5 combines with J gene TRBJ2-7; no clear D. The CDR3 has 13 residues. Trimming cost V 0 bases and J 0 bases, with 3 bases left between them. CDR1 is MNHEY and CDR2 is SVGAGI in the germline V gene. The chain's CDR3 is CASSYSSSYEQYF. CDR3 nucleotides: TGTGCCAGCAGTTACTCGAGCTCCTACGAGCAGTACTTC.

The CDR3 reads CASSLDVEQGGLATGELFF. Here the CDR3 DNA reads TGTGCCAGCAGCTTAGATGTTGAACAGGGAGGTTTAGCCACCGGGGAGCTGTTTTTT. This rearrangement joins TRBV7-6 to TRBJ2-2; D may correspond to TRBD1 or TRBD2 (6 bases each). Germline CDR1 SGHVS, CDR2 FNYEAQ. Trimming removed 1 base from V and 4 bases from J, with 22 bases in between. This CDR3 is 19 amino acids long.

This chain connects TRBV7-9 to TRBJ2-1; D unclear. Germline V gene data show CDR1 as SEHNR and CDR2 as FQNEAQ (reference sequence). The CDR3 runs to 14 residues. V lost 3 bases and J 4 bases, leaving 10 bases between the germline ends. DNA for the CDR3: TGTGCCAGCAGCTTGGACCCCGGGTACAATGAGCAGTTCTTC. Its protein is CASSLDPGYNEQFF.

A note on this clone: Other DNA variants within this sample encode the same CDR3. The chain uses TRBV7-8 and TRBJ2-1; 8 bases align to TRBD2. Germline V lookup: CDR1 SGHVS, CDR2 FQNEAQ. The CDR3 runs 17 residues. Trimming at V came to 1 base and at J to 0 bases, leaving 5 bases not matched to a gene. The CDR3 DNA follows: TGTGCCAGCAGCTTAGAGGGACTAGGGGACTCCTACAATGAGCAGTTCTTC. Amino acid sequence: CASSLEGLGDSYNEQFF.

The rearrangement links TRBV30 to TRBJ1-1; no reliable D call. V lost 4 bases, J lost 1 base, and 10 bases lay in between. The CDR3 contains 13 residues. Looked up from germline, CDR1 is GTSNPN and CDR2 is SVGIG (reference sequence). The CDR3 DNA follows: TGTGCCTGGACCGTCGGAGAGAACACTGAAGCTTTCTTT. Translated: CAWTVGENTEAFF.

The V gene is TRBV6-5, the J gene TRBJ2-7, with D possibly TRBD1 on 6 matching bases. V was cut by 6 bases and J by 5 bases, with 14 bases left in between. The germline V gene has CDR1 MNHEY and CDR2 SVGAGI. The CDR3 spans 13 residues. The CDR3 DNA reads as TGTGCCAGCAGCTCCATCGCAGGGGACGAGCAGTACTTC. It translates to CASSSIAGDEQYF.

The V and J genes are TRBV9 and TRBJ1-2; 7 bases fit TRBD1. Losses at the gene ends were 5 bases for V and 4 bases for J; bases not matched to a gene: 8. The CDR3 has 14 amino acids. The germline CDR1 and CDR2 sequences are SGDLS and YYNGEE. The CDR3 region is CASRGDSDFYGYTF. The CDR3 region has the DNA TGTGCCAGCAGGGGGGACAGCGATTTCTATGGCTACACCTTC.

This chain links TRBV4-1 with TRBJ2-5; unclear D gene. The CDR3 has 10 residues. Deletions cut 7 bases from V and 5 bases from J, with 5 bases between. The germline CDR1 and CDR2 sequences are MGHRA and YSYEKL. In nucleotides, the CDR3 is TGCGCCAGCATGGGCGAGACCCAGTACTTC. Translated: CASMGETQYF.

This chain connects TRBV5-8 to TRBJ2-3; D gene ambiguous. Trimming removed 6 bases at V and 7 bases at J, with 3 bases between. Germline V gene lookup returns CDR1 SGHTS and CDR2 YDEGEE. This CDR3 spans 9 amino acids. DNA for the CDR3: TGTGCCAGCACCTATACGCAGTATTTT. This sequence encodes CASTYTQYF.

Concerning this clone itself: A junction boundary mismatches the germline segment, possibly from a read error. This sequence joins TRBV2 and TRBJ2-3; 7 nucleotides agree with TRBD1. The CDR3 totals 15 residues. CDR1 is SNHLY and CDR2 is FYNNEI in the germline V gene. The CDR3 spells CASGKGTASTDTQYF. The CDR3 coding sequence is TGTGCCAGCGGCAAAGGGACAGCTAGCACTGATACGCAGTATTTT.

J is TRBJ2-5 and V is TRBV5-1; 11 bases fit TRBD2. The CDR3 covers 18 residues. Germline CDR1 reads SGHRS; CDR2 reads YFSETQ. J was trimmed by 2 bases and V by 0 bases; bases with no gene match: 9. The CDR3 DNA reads TGCGCCAGCAGCTTGGCGTTAGCGGGGGGGCGGGAGCAAGAGACCCAGTACTTC. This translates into CASSLALAGGREQETQYF. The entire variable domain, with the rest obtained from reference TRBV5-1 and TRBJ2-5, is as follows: KAGVTQTPRYLIKTRGQQVTLSCSPISGHRSVSWYQQTPGQGLQFLFEYFSETQRNKGNFPGRFSGRQFSNSRSEMNVSTLELGDSALYLCASSLALAGGREQETQYFGPGTRLLVL.

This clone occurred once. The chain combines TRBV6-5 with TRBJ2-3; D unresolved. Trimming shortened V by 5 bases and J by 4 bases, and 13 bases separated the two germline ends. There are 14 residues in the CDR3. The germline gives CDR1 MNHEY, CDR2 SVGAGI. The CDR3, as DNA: TGTGCCAGCAGTCCATGGAGAGAATCAGATACGCAGTATTTT. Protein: CASSPWRESDTQYF.

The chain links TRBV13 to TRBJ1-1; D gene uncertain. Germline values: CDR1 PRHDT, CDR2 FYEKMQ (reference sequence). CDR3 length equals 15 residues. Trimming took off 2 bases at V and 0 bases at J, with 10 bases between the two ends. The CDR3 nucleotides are TGTGCCAGCAGCTTATCGTCCAGCATGAACACTGAAGCTTTCTTT. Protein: CASSLSSSMNTEAFF.

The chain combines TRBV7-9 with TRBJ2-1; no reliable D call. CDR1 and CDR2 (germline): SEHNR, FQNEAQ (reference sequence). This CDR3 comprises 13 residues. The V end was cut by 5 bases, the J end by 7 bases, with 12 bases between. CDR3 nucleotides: TGTGCCAGCAGCCCCTACCTTGGAAATGAGCAGTTCTTC. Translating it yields CASSPYLGNEQFF. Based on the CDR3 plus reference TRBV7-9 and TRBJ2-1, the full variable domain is DTGVSQNPRHKITKRGQNVTFRCDPISEHNRLYWYRQTLGQGPEFLTYFQNEAQLEKSRLLSDRFSAERPKGSFSTLEIQRTEQGDSAMYLCASSPYLGNEQFFGPGTRLTVL.

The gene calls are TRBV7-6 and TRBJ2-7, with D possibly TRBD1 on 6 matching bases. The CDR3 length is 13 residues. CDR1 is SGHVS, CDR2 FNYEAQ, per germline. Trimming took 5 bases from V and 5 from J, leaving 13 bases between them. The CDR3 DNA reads TGTGCCAGCAGCCCCTTAGGGGGACACGAGCAGTACTTC. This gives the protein CASSPLGGHEQYF.

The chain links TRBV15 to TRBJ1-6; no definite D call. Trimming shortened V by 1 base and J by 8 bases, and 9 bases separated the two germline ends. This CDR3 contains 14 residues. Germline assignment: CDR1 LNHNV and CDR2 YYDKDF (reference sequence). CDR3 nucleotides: TGTGCCACCAGCAGAGGGAGAATTGATTCACCCCTCCACTTT. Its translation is CATSRGRIDSPLHF.